This T cell receptor (beta chain) was observed in a study of metastatic and nonmetastatic thyroid tumors. Study in general: It was across blood and tumor or nodule tissue from malignant and benign thyroid patients that repertoires were compared. The study, taken as a whole, reports: Patients with malignant thyroid tumors reportedly had significantly higher TCR beta diversity than those with benign nodules, in blood and tumor.

Prior to thyroid surgery, none of the patients had received any treatment. In this sample, this clone turned up many times. Its antigen remains unknown. The CDR3 consists of 14 residues. Germline values: CDR1 SGHTA, CDR2 FQGTGA. In the original workflow: It was from CDR3 differences across clinicopathological groups that a distant-metastasis classifier for papillary thyroid cancer was built. TCRdb recomputed clones from the PCR reads via MiXCR. The V and J calls and clone size come from TCRdb's table, not from the authors' own analysis. The profile shows about 92,000 clones, about 15% of them singletons.

This TCR came from a female donor with papillary thyroid cancer or a benign thyroid nodule (not recorded which). Some clones in this sample may be carry-over from other donors' samples. The sample comprised blood. This chain joins TRBV7-3 and TRBJ2-7; 8 bases fit TRBD2. Here the CDR3 DNA reads TGTGCTTCCGGGGGGGGCCCCAACTCCTACGAGCAGTACTTC. It encodes CASGGGPNSYEQYF.